What follows is one T cell receptor (beta chain) and its context. Antigen: not known. The germline V gene encodes CDR1 SGHRS and CDR2 YFSETQ. Trimming removed 2 bases from V and 4 bases from J, with 9 bases in between. This CDR3 contains 13 residues. This sample stems from a study of graft-versus-host responses after intestinal transplantation. Measured with immunoSEQ multiplex PCR; TCRdb has only the in-frame clones, and not every one. The table shows more than 85,000 clones, with around 93% occurring only once. The sequenced sample was unstimulated CD8+ T cells sorted from spleen or lymph node cells, obtained before intestinal transplant. The TCR was taken from a human donor who received an intestinal transplant. J is TRBJ1-1 and V is TRBV5-1; D is undetermined. The CDR3 sequence is CASSFRGGTEAFF. In nucleotides, the CDR3 is TGCGCCAGCAGCTTTCGGGGAGGCACTGAAGCTTTCTTT.